A single sample is the source of the 11 T cell receptor beta chains below, sequenced in a study of Ad26.COV2.S vaccination and SARS-CoV-2 variants. The treatment is: 15 to 20 received Ad26.COV2.S at low or high dose, single or two shots; about 5 received placebo; per-sample allocation not given. Sampling occurred on day 63 after the first vaccine or placebo injection. Assay: immunoSEQ multiplex PCR; the TCRdb copy retains only in-frame clones and omits some. The sample yields about 380,000 clones, 80% to 90% seen once. The material sequenced was peripheral blood, taken in a trial of Ad26.COV2.S vaccine versus placebo. These receptors came from a person between 18 and 60 years old who received the Ad26.COV2.S COVID-19 vaccine or a placebo.

The chain uses TRBV6-5 and TRBJ1-6; possible D gene TRBD1, 5 bases. Per the germline V gene, CDR1 is MNHEY and CDR2 is SVGAGI. The CDR3 loop spans 15 amino acids. The V end lost 6 bases, the J end lost 7 bases, and 16 bases lay between the germline ends. The CDR3: CASRGEGKRNSPLHF. CDR3 DNA sequence: TGTGCCAGCAGGGGGGAGGGTAAGAGGAATTCACCCCTCCACTTT.

The chain combines TRBV5-5 with TRBJ1-2, with D perhaps TRBD1 (6 bases). The V end was cut by 4 bases, the J end by 4 bases, with 14 bases between. This CDR3 is 14 amino acids long. Germline CDR1 reads SGHKS; CDR2 reads YYEKEE (reference sequence). DNA of the CDR3: TGTGCCAGCAGCCGGGATACAGGGACCTATGGCTACACCTTC. Protein product: CASSRDTGTYGYTF.

CDR3 region: CASIGTDQETQYF. The CDR3 DNA reads TGTGCCAGCATCGGGACAGACCAAGAGACCCAGTACTTC. This chain joins TRBV7-9 and TRBJ2-5; 7 positions match TRBD1. The J segment lost 0 bases and the V segment lost 7 bases, leaving 2 bases of the junction unmatched. CDR1 and CDR2 (germline): SEHNR, FQNEAQ (reference sequence). The CDR3 totals 13 residues.

J is TRBJ2-2 and V is TRBV7-3; D unclear. This CDR3 is built from 13 residues. Germline values: CDR1 SGHTA, CDR2 FQGTGA. The V end lost 2 bases, the J end lost 3 bases, and 4 bases lay between the germline ends. CDR3 in amino acids: CASSLADTGELFF. The CDR3 nucleotides are TGTGCCAGCAGCTTAGCGGACACCGGGGAGCTGTTTTTT.

This chain uses TRBV2 with TRBJ1-2, with D perhaps TRBD1 (5 bases). V dropped 10 bases and J dropped 9 bases, with 27 bases sitting between them. The germline CDR1 and CDR2 sequences are SNHLY and FYNNEI. The CDR3 runs to 15 residues. The CDR3 region has the DNA TGTGCCACCCGGCCGGGGCTAGTCGCCTATAGCCGCTACACCTTC. This sequence encodes CATRPGLVAYSRYTF. The full variable domain, in which reference TRBV2 and TRBJ1-2 provide the parts outside the CDR3, is EPEVTQTPSHQVTQMGQEVILRCVPISNHLYFYWYRQILGQKVEFLVSFYNNEISEKSEIFDDQFSVERPDGSNFTLKIRSTKLEDSAMYFCATRPGLVAYSRYTFGSGTRLTVV.

This clone showed up just once. The V call is TRBV4-1, the J call TRBJ1-1; possibly TRBD1 for D (6 bases). With 4 bases removed from V and 3 bases from J, the gap between germline ends came to 15 bases. This CDR3 spans 15 amino acids. Germline CDR1 and CDR2: MGHRA and YSYEKL. CDR3 in DNA: TGCGCCAGCAGCCGAATGACAGGCGGGGACACTGAAGCTTTCTTT. Amino acids: CASSRMTGGDTEAFF.

The chain couples TRBV25-1 to TRBJ1-1, with 7 positions matching TRBD1. Unmatched junction bases numbered 7, after V lost 0 bases and J lost 6 bases. Germline CDR1 and CDR2: MGHDK and SYGVNS. The CDR3 loop spans 15 amino acids. In DNA, the CDR3 is TGTGCCAGCAGTGAATACAGGGGGACCTTATCTGAAGCTTTCTTT. As protein: CASSEYRGTLSEAFF.

The chain is built from TRBV25-1 and TRBJ1-2; no reliable D call. V was trimmed by 4 bases and J by 4 bases, leaving 7 bases between them. In germline, CDR1 is MGHDK, CDR2 SYGVNS. The CDR3 has 12 amino acids. CDR3: CASSGQGYGYTF. The CDR3 coding sequence is TGTGCCAGCAGTGGGCAAGGCTATGGCTACACCTTC.

The chain carries TRBV18 and TRBJ1-3; D not certain. Between the trimmed V and J ends, which lost 2 bases and 0 bases, there was a span of 8 bases. This CDR3 region has 15 residues. CDR1 and CDR2 (germline): KGHSH, LQKENI. CDR3 DNA sequence: TGTGCCAGCTCACCAGCGGTCCCCTCTGGAAACACCATATATTTT. Translation: CASSPAVPSGNTIYF.

This sequence joins TRBV25-1 and TRBJ1-4, with D maybe TRBD1 (6 bases). V lost 1 base and J lost 8, with 11 bases in between. Germline V CDR1 and CDR2: MGHDK, SYGVNS. CDR3 length: 14 residues. The CDR3 DNA is TGTGCCAGCAGTGAATCTGGGGGGCGGGAAAAACTGTTTTTT. Residues: CASSESGGREKLFF.

The chain couples TRBV7-9 to TRBJ1-4, with 8 bases aligning to TRBD1. V shed 5 bases and J 8 bases; nucleotides not matched to a gene: 10. This CDR3 is built from 15 residues. Per the germline V gene, CDR1 is SEHNR and CDR2 is FQNEAQ (reference sequence). Here the CDR3 DNA reads TGTGCCAGCAGCCAGCAGGGGGCCCCGGGCGAAAAACTGTTTTTT. This translates into CASSQQGAPGEKLFF.